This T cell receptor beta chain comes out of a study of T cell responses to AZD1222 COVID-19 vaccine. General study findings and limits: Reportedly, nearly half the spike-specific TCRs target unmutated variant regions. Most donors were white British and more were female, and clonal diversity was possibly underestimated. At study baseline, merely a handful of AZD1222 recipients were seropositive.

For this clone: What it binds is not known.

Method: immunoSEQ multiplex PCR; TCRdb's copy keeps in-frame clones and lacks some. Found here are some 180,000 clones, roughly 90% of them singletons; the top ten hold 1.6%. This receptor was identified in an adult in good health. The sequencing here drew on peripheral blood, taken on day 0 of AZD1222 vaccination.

CDR3 sequence (DNA): TGTGCCAGCAGTGAAAATGGGTTAGCGGGAGATAAGCAGTACTTC. The encoded protein is CASSENGLAGDKQYF. The chain couples TRBV6-1 to TRBJ2-7; TRBD2 aligns across 9 bases. V dropped 2 bases and J dropped 8; count of bases not matched to a gene: 10. Looked up from germline, CDR1 is MNHNS and CDR2 is SASEGT. This CDR3 spans 15 amino acids.